This T cell receptor beta chain was observed in a study of T-cell reconstitution after alpha-beta-depleted transplantation in children. Preparation of the TCRbeta library was carried out with unique molecular identifiers. TCRdb processed the PCR reads anew with MiXCR; each CDR3 protein has one entry. The repertoire holds approximately 500,000 distinct CDR3 sequences, with roughly 27% as singletons. Broader study findings: The study reportedly traced alpha-beta T cells about two months after transplant to several hundred expanded graft clones. Newly made T cells mostly supplied T-cell counts and diversity one year after transplant. Recipient T cells and thymic progenitors that survived were the source of the high TCRbeta diversity seen at day 60 in some patients.

This clonotype was observed a handful of times. Antigen specificity is unknown. Unmatched junction bases numbered 5, after V lost 2 bases and J lost 6 bases. The CDR3 extends over 14 amino acids. The germline V gene has CDR1 MNHEY and CDR2 SVGAGI. This TCR derives from a boy in the first two years of life with Wiskott-Aldrich syndrome, due to receive a stem cell transplant. This chain links TRBV6-5 with TRBJ2-7; 9 nucleotides agree with TRBD2. Sequencing used PBMCs, obtained before TCRalphabeta/CD19-depleted stem cell transplant. The CDR3 nucleotides read TGTGCCAGCAGTTACATTAGCGGGAGTGCCGAGCAGTACTTC. It specifies CASSYISGSAEQYF.